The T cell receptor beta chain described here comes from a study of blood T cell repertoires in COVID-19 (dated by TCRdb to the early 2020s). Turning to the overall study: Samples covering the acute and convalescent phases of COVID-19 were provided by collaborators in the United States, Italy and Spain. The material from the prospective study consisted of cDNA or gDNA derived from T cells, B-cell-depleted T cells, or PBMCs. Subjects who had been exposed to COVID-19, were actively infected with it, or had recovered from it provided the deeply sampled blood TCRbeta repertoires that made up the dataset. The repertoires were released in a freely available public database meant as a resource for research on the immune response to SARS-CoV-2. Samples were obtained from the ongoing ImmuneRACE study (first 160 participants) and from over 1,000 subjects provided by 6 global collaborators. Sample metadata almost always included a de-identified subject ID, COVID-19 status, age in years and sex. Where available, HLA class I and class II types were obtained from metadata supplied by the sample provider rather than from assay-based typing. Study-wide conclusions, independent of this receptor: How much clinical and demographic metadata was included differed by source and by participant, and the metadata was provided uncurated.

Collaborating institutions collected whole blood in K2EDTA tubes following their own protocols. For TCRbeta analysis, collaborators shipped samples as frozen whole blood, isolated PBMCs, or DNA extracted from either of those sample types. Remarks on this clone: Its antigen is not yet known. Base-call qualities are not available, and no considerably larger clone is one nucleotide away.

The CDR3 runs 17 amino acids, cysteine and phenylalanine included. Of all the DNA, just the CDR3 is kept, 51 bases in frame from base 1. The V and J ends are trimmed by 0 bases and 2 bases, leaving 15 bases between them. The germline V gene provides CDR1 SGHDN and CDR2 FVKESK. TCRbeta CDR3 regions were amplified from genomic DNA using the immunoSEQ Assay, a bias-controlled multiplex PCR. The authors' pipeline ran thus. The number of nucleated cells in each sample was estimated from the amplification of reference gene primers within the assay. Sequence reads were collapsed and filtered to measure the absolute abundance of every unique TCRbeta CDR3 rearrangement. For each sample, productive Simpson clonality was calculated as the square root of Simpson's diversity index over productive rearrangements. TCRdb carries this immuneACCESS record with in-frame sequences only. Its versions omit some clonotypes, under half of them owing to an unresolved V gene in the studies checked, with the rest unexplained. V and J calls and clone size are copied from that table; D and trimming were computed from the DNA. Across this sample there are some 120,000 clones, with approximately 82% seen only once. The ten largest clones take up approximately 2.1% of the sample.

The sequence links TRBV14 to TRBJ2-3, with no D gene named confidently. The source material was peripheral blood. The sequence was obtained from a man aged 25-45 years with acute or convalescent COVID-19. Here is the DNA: TGTGCCAGCAGCCAAGATCGTACTAACCCTCTCACAGATACGCAGTATTTT. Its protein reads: CASSQDRTNPLTDTQYF.